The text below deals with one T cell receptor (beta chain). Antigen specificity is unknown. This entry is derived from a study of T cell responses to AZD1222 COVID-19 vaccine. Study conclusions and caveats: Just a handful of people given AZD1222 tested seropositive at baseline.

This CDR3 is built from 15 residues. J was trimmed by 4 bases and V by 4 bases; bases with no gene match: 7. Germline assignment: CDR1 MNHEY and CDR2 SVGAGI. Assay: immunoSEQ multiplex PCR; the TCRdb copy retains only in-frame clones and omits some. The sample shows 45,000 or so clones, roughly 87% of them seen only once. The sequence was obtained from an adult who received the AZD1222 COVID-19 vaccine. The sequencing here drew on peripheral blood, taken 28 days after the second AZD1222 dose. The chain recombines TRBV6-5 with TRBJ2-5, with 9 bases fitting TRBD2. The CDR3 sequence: CASSFLRGGAETQYF. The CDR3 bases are TGTGCCAGCAGTTTTTTGCGGGGGGGCGCAGAGACCCAGTACTTC.